This TCR beta chain was found in a study of cytomegalovirus exposure and HLA in healthy donors. Study in general: The platform used for the approximately 130 validation repertoires matched that of the approximately 670 first-cohort repertoires, a later analysis reported.

The study's findings and limits: A few CMV-associated chains proved CMV antigen-specific in vitro. Associated with cytomegalovirus, according to the listing, were 150 to 200 TCR beta chains.

The protocol was immunoSEQ multiplex PCR, while the TCRdb copy is restricted to in-frame clones and leaves out a portion. The repertoire holds some 64,000 clones, with about 97% as singletons. Germline CDR1 MNHNY, CDR2 SVGAGI (reference sequence). Trimming left V 7 bases short and J 6 bases short, with 20 bases between. The CDR3 totals 15 residues. The donors belonged to the roughly 120-subject validation cohort, separate from the roughly 720-subject first cohort. This clone was seen just once. Its specificity is unknown. This receptor was taken from a woman aged 18-29 years in good health and CMV-seropositive. J is TRBJ2-3 and V is TRBV6-6; D is unclear. Sequencing used PBMCs. The CDR3 DNA sequence: TGTGCCAGCATTGATCTTGCGAACTTGATGGATACGCAGTATTTT. It translates to CASIDLANLMDTQYF.